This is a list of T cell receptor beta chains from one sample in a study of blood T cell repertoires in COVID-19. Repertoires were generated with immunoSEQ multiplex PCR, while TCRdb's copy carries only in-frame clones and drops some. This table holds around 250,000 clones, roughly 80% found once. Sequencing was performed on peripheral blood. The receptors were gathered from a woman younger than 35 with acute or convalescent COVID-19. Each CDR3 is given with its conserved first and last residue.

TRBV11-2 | CASSLVGTGLTYEQYF
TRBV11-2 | CASSPLTGDLNTGELFF
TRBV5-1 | CASSLKSSSGTGELFF
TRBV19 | CASRRESRNTGELFF
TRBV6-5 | CASRRGGTEAFF
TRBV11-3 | CASFRRGTDTQYF
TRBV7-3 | CASSLREMEGFYEQYF
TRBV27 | CATQRDRVPTGELFF
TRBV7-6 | CASSPRQGRALSTDTQYF
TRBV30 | CAWSALGGYYGYTF
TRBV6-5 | CASGSPNTGELFF
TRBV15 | CATSRGLAGASSYNEQFF
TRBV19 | CASSTLTGLREETQYF
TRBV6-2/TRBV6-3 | CASSLYKYNEQFF
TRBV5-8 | CASSLGQGDNEQFF
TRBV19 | CASSMASGSLQYF
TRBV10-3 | CAISGAPSGSSYEQYF
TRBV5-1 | CASSPGWSATNEKLFF
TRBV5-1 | CASSLEGQAREQFF
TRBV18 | CASSPASGNTGELFF
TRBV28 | CATGGNYGYTF
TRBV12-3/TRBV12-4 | CATRHRNEQFF
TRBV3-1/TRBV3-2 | CASSPLTGPQHF
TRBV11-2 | CASSLGDRESGNTIYF
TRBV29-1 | CSVRARAPYGYTF
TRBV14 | CASSQKGAYTQYF
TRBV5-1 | CASSSPYLSYNEQFF
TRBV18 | CASSPTTGSTEAFF
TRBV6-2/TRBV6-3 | CASSEGARTEAFF
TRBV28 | CASRYRDRVIRSLAF
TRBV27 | CASRTLAGAAYNEQFF
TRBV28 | CASTFGQGINQPQHF
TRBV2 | CASSRNQGMDTEAFF
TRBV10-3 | CAISENNDEQFF
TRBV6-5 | CASRPGQDYGYTF
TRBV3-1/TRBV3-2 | CASTLGGSGSLTYEQYF
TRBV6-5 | CASSLGGFGTQYF
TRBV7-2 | CASSSNSGNQIQYF
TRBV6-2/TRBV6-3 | CASSLGGSGPAETQYF
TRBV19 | CASSTAGQGAYEQYF
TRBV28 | CASSSTPWEGIDQPQHF
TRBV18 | CASSRGQGISGNTIYF
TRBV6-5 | CASSYSYGKGNEQFF
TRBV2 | CASSTSGKDTQYF
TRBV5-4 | CASSSSETGTSRHEQYF
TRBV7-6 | CASSFSQGGTYEQYF
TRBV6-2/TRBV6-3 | CASSYGTGSYIQYF
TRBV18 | CASSPPAGGPQNIQYF
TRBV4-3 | CASSQDVGGSSPLHF
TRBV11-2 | CASSATGGGSNQPQHF
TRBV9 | CASSPFQGRNTEAFF